The table lists the clone carrying this TCR beta chain with a few counts. Trimming removed 0 bases from V and 0 bases from J, with 15 bases in between. The CDR3 length is 17 residues. Germline CDR1 and CDR2: MNHEY and SVGAGI. These data are taken from a study of identical twins. cDNA carried unique molecular identifiers, and a universal primer site was added by template switching. TCRdb re-called the 5' RACE reads through MiXCR, storing one row per CDR3 protein. This sample yields over 500,000 distinct CDR3 sequences, of which 20% to 25% are seen a single time; 0.8% to 1% belongs to the top ten. The data also belong to a second study, concerning T cells expressing NK-cell markers.

The sample consisted of CD4+ T cells sorted from blood. The TCR comes from a young woman in good health. V gene TRBV6-5 combines with J gene TRBJ2-7; no firm D call. The CDR3 loop reads CASSYSGAPRSSYEQYF. The CDR3 DNA is TGTGCCAGCAGTTACTCTGGCGCGCCCCGGAGCTCCTACGAGCAGTACTTC.